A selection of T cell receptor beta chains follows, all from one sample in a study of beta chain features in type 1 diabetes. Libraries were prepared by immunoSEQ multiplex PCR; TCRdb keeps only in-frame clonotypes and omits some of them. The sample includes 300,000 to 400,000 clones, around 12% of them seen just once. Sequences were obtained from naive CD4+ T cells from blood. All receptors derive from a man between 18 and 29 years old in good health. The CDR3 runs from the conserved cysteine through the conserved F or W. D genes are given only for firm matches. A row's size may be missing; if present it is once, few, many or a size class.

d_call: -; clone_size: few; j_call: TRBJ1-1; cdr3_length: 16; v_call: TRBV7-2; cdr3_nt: TGTGCCAGCACCACCCGGAGGGCAGGGCTTGGTACTGAAGCTTTCTTT; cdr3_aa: CASTTRRAGLGTEAFF
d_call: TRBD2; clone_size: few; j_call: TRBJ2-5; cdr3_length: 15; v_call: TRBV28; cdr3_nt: TGTGCCAGCAGTAGTAGCGGGAGGGCCCAAGAGACCCAGTACTTC; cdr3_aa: CASSSSGRAQETQYF
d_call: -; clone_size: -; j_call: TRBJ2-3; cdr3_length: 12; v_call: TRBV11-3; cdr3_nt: TGTGCCAGCAGCTTATTGAGAGATACGCAGTATTTT; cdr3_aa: CASSLLRDTQYF
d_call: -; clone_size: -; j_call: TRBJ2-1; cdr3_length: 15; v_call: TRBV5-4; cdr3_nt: TGTGCCAGCAGCTTGACGGCGGGATCTGGGAATGAGCAGTTCTTC; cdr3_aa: CASSLTAGSGNEQFF
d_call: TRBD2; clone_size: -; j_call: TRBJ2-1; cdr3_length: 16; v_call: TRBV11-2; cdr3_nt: TGTGCCAGCAGCTCATTTAGCGGGAGTATGTTTGATGAGCAGTTCTTC; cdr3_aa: CASSSFSGSMFDEQFF
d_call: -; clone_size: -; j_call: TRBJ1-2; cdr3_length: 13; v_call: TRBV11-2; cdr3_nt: TGTGCCAGCAGCTCGACAGTTAACTATGGCTACACCTTC; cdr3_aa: CASSSTVNYGYTF
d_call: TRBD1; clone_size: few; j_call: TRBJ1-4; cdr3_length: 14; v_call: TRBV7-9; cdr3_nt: TGTGCCAGCAGCTTAGGACAGGGCGCCGAAAAACTGTTTTTT; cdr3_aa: CASSLGQGAEKLFF
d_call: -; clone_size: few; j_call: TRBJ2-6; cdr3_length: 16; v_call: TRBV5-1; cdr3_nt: TGCGCCAGCAGCCAGAAGGAGCTAGCTGGGGCCAACGTCCTGACTTTC; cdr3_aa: CASSQKELAGANVLTF
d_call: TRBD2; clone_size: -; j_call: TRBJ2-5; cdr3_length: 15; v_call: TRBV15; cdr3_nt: TGTGCCACCAGCAGAGGGGCAGCGGGGACGGAGACCCAGTACTTC; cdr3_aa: CATSRGAAGTETQYF
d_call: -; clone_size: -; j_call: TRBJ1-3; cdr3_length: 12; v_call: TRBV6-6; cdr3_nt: TGTGCCAGCTCAAACTCTGGAAACACCATATATTTT; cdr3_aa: CASSNSGNTIYF
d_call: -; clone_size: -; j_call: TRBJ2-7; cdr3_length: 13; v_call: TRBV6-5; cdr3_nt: TGTGCCAGCAAGCCAGGGTACTCCTACGAGCAGTACTTC; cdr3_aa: CASKPGYSYEQYF
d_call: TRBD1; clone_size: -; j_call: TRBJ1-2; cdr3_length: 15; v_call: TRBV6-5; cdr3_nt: TGTGCCAGCAGTTCATCGGGACAGCTTAACTATGGCTACACCTTC; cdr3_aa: CASSSSGQLNYGYTF
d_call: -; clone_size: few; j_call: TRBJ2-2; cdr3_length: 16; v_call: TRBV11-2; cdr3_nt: TGTGCCAGCAGCCCTACGGGCAGGGCGAACACCGGGGAGCTGTTTTTT; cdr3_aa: CASSPTGRANTGELFF
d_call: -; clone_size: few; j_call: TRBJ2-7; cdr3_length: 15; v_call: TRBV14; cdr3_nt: TGTGCCAGCAGCCAAGCACCGGGAAACTCCTACGAGCAGTACTTC; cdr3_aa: CASSQAPGNSYEQYF
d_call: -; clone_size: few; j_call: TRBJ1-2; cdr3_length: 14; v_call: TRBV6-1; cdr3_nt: TGTGCCAGCAGCCGACCCCGACCCCAGGATGGCTACACCTTC; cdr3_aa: CASSRPRPQDGYTF
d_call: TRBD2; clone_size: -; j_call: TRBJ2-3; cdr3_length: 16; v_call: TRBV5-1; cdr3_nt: TGCGCCAGCAGCCAGACTGCCAGGGACTACACAGATACGCAGTATTTT; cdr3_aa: CASSQTARDYTDTQYF
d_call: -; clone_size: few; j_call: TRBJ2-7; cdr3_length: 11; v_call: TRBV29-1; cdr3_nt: TGCAGCGCTATGACTCGGGGGGAGCAGTACTTC; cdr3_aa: CSAMTRGEQYF
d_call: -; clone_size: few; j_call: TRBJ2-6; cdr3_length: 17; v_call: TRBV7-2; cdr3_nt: TGTGCCAGCAGCTTACAGAGGCTAGGATCTGGGGCCAACGTCCTGACTTTC; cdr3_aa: CASSLQRLGSGANVLTF
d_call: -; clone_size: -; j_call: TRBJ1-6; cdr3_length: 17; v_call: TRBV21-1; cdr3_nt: TGTGCCAGCAGCACCACTAACGGACAGGGGTTGAATTCACCCCTCCACTTT; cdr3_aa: CASSTTNGQGLNSPLHF
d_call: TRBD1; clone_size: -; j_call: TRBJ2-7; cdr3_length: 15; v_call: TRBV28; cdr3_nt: TGTGCCAGCAGTTCCCCCCCGGGACAGGGTGACGAGCAGTACTTC; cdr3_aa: CASSSPPGQGDEQYF
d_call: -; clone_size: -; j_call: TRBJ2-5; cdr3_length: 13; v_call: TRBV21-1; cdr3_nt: TGTGCCAGACGGGCCGGGGTCCAAGAGACCCAGTACTTC; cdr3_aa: CARRAGVQETQYF
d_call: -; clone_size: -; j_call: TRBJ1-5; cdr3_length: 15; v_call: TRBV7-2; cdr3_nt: TGTGCCAGCAGCCGAGGCCAGAGGAGCAATCAGCCCCAGCATTTT; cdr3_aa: CASSRGQRSNQPQHF
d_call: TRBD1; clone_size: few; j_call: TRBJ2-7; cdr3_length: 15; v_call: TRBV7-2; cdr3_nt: TGTGCCAGCAGGTTGGCGACAGGGGGGAACTTCGAGCAGTACTTC; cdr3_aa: CASRLATGGNFEQYF
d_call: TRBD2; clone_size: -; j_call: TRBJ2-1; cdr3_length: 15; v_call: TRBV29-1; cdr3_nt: TGCAGCGGCGACGAAGGAGCTAGCGGGATCGAGGAGCAGTTCTTC; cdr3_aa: CSGDEGASGIEEQFF
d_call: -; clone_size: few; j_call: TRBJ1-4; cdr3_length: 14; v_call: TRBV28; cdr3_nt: TGTGCCAGCAGTTGGCGAGGGGGTGATGAAAAACTGTTTTTT; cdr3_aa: CASSWRGGDEKLFF
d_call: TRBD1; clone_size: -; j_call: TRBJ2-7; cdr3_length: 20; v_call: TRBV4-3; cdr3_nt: TGCGCCAGCAGCCTCCAACCCGGGACAGGGGACATCGCAAGGGCCTACGAGCAGTACTTC; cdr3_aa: CASSLQPGTGDIARAYEQYF
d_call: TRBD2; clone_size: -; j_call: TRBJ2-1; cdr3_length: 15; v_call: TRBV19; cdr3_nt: TGTGCCAGTAGTGCCGGGACTAGCGGGATGGATGAGCAGTTCTTC; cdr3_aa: CASSAGTSGMDEQFF
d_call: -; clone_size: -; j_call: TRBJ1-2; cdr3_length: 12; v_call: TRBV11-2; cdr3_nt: TGTGCCAGCAGCTTATCAGGGGATGGCTACACCTTC; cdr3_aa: CASSLSGDGYTF
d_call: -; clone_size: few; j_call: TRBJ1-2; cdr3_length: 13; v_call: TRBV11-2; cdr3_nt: TGTGCCAGCAGGAACCCACAGCTCTATGGCTACACCTTC; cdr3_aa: CASRNPQLYGYTF
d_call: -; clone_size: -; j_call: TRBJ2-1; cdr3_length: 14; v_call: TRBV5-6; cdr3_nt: TGTGCCAGCAGCTCCCAACTATTGTCCAATGAGCAGTTCTTC; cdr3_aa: CASSSQLLSNEQFF
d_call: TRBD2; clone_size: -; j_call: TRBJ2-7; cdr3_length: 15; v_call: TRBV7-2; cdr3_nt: TGTGCCAGCAGTTTTAGCGGGGGGGCCGAATACGAGCAGTACTTC; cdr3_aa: CASSFSGGAEYEQYF
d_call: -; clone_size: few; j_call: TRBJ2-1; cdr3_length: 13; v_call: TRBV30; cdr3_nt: TGTGCCTGGAGTGTACCTAATTGGGACAAACCAATCTTC; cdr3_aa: CAWSVPNWDKPIF
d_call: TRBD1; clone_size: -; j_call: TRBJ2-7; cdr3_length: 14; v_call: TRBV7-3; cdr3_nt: TGTGCCAGCAGCTTAAACAGGGGCTCCTACGAGCAGTACTTC; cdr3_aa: CASSLNRGSYEQYF
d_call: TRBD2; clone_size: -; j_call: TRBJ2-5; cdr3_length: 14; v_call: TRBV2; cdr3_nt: TGTGCCACGCAAGCGGGAGGGGGACAAGAGACCCAGTACTTC; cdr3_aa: CATQAGGGQETQYF
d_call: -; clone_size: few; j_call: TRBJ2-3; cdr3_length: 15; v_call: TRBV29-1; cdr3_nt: TGCAGCGCCAAGCCCTTCGGAGTTCTCACAGATACGCAGTATTTT; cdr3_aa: CSAKPFGVLTDTQYF